This TCR beta chain emerged from a study of beta chain features in type 1 diabetes. Study-level results: In all four CD4+ subsets, TCRB CDR3 length was significantly, moderately reduced in type 1 diabetes. It was possible that PCR favored shorter templates, equally so in patients and controls. Insertions were fewer and deletions more numerous at VDJ junctions in type 1 diabetes patients.

The V gene's germline CDR1 is SGHTA and CDR2 FQGTGA. The length of the CDR3 is 15 residues. With V trimmed by 3 bases and J by 4 bases, 2 bases remained unmatched. Cells sorted by CD45RO/CCR7/CD25/CD127/CD95/CD27 comprised CD4+ naive, central memory, regulatory and stem cell-like memory cells. The table lists this clone with a few counts. The antigen is unknown. The authors reverse transcribed all of the isolated RNA, so sequencing captured expressed TCRB transcripts. TCRdb's copy holds only in-frame clones and misses some; the assay was immunoSEQ multiplex PCR. The sample shows 300,000 to 350,000 clones, under 8.5% of them seen only once.

The source of this sequence is a woman aged 18-29 years in good health. V usage is TRBV7-3 and J usage is TRBJ2-2, with 10 bases matching TRBD2. Sequenced material: central memory CD4+ T cells from blood. CDR3 sequence (DNA): TGTGCCAGCAGCTTTTCTAGCGGGAGCACCGGGGAGCTGTTTTTT. Encoded protein: CASSFSSGSTGELFF. Together with reference TRBV7-3 and TRBJ2-2, the CDR3 gives the full variable domain: GAGVSQTPSNKVTEKGKYVELRCDPISGHTALYWYRQSLGQGPEFLIYFQGTGAADDSGLPNDRFFAVRPEGSVSTLKIQRTERGDSAVYLCASSFSSGSTGELFFGEGSRLTVL.